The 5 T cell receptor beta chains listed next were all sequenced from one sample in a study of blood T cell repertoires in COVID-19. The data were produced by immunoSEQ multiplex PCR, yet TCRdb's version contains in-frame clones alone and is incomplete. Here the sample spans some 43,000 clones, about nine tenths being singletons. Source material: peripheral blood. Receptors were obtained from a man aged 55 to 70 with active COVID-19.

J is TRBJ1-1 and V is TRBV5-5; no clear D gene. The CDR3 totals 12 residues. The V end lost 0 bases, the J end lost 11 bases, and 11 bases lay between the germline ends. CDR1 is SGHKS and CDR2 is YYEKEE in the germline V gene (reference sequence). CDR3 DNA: TGTGCCAGCAGCTTGGAGCTCGGGAGCGCTTTCTTT. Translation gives CASSLELGSAFF.

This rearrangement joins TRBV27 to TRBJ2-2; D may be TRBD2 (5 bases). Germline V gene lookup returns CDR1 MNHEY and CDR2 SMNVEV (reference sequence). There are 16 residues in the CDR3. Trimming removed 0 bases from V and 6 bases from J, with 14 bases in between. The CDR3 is CASSLSGASISGELFF. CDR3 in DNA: TGTGCCAGCAGTTTATCGGGCGCTAGCATCTCCGGGGAGCTGTTTTTT.

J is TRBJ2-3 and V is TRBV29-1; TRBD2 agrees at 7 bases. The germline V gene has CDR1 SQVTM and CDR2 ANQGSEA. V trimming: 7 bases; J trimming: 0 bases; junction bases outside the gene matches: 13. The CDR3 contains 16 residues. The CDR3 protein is CSGAYGREWSTDTQYF. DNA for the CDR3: TGCAGCGGGGCGTACGGGCGGGAGTGGAGCACAGATACGCAGTATTTT.

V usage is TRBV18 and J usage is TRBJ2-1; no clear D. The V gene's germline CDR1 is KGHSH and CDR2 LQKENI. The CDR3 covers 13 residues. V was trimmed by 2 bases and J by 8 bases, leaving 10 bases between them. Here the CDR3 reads CASSPVVADEQFF. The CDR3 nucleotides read TGTGCCAGCTCACCAGTGGTAGCCGATGAGCAGTTCTTC.

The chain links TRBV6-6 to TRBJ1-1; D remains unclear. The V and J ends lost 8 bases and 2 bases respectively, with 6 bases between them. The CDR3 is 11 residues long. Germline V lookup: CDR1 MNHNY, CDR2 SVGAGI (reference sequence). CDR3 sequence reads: CASGSNTEAFF. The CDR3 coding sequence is TGTGCCAGCGGGAGTAACACTGAAGCTTTCTTT.